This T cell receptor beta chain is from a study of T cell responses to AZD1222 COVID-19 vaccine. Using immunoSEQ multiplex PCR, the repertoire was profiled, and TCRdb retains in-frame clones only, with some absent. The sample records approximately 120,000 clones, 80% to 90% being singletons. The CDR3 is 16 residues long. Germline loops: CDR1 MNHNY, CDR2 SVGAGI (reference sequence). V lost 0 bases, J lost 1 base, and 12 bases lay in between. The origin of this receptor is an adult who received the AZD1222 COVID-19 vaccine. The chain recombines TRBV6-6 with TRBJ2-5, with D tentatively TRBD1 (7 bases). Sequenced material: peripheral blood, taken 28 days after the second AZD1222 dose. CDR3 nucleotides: TGTGCCAGCAGTTACTCCGGAGGGGGCTTCCAAGAGACCCAGTACTTC. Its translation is CASSYSGGGFQETQYF.